Sequencing of this TCR beta chain was carried out in a study of cytomegalovirus exposure and HLA in healthy donors. The PCR employed 60 Vbeta primers together with 13 Jbeta primers. Some clones are missing from TCRdb's copy, which holds only in-frame ones; the method was immunoSEQ multiplex PCR. The table records some 200,000 clones, approximately 88% of them present only once. The CDR3 runs 16 residues. In germline, CDR1 is SGHTS, CDR2 YDEGEE. V lost 4 bases and J lost 1; bases outside the gene matches: 6. This sequence joins TRBV5-8 and TRBJ2-5, with 11 bases identical to TRBD2. The origin of this receptor is a woman in her 50s in good health and CMV-seropositive. Input material: PBMCs. CDR3 in amino acids: CASSHLGTSGQETQYF. CDR3 nucleotide sequence: TGTGCCAGCAGCCATCTCGGGACTAGCGGCCAAGAGACCCAGTACTTC.